These 13 T cell receptor beta chains were sequenced from one sample in a study of blood T cell repertoires in COVID-19. Sequencing used immunoSEQ multiplex PCR; TCRdb keeps in-frame clones, though not all of them. The sample yields over 150,000 clones, 70% to 90% seen once. The sample taken for sequencing was peripheral blood. The source of these receptors is a man aged 25 to 40 with acute or convalescent COVID-19.

This clone was recorded once. The chain uses TRBV10-2 and TRBJ1-1, with D unresolved. The V end lost 3 bases, the J end lost 1 base, and 3 bases lay between the germline ends. Looked up from germline, CDR1 is WSHSY and CDR2 is SAAADI. The CDR3 spans 12 residues. CDR3 sequence reads: CASSDRNTEAFF. In DNA, the CDR3 is TGCGCCAGCAGTGACAGGAACACTGAAGCTTTCTTT.

The rearrangement uses TRBV18 and TRBJ1-6; 8 nucleotides match TRBD1. The J segment lost 6 bases and the V segment lost 6 bases, leaving 4 bases of the junction unmatched. The CDR3 extends over 14 amino acids. CDR1 is KGHSH and CDR2 is LQKENI in the germline V gene. The CDR3 sequence: CASSGQGSNSPLHF. CDR3 DNA sequence: TGTGCCAGCTCCGGACAGGGATCTAATTCACCCCTCCACTTT. Full variable domain (outside the CDR3, taken from reference TRBV18 and TRBJ1-6): NAGVMQNPRHLVRRRGQEARLRCSPMKGHSHVYWYRQLPEEGLKFMVYLQKENIIDESGMPKERFSAEFPKEGPSILRIQQVVRGDSAAYFCASSGQGSNSPLHFGNGTRLTVT.

The V call is TRBV5-6, the J call TRBJ1-1; D is unresolved. Germline loops: CDR1 SGHDT, CDR2 YYEEEE. There are 13 residues in the CDR3. V lost 5 bases, J lost 1 base, and 9 bases lay in between. The CDR3 DNA sequence: TGTGCCAGCAGGCTAGGTCCGAACACTGAAGCTTTCTTT. It translates to CASRLGPNTEAFF.

This clone was seen a handful of times. The chain's CDR3 is CASSSGSGLSGYTF. CDR3 DNA sequence: TGTGCCAGCAGCTCCGGGTCAGGGTTGAGCGGCTACACCTTC. This chain joins TRBV7-3 and TRBJ1-2, with TRBD1 as a possible D gene (5 bases). From germline, CDR1 is SGHTA and CDR2 FQGTGA. This CDR3 has 14 amino acids. With 4 bases removed from V and 8 bases from J, the gap between germline ends came to 17 bases.

This clone has just one count. CDR3 sequence (DNA): TGTGCTAGTGGTTTGGTATCCGGTGTGGTCACTGAAGCTTTCTTT. It is translated as CASGLVSGVVTEAFF. The J gene is TRBJ1-1, the V gene TRBV12-5; D call uncertain. Germline V gene data show CDR1 as LGHNT and CDR2 as FRNRAP. Trimming shortened V by 0 bases and J by 4 bases, and 12 bases separated the two germline ends. The CDR3 has 15 amino acids.

The rearrangement uses TRBV9 and TRBJ1-1; D is uncertain. This CDR3 has 14 amino acids. Trimming cost V 3 bases and J 0 bases, with 9 bases left between them. Germline values: CDR1 SGDLS, CDR2 YYNGEE. The DNA of the CDR3 is TGTGCCAGCAGCGCCGGACTCCTGAACACTGAAGCTTTCTTT. Protein product: CASSAGLLNTEAFF.

The J gene is TRBJ1-1, the V gene TRBV10-2; TRBD1 matches at 9 bases. CDR1 and CDR2 (germline): WSHSY, SAAADI. V trimming: 6 bases; J trimming: 4 bases; junction bases outside the gene matches: 6. The CDR3 contains 14 residues. CDR3 bases: TGCGCCAGCAGAGTTTTACAGGGGGCCACTGAAGCTTTCTTT. Its translation is CASRVLQGATEAFF.

This sequence joins TRBV4-1 and TRBJ2-3; 14 nucleotides match TRBD2. The V gene's germline CDR1 is MGHRA and CDR2 YSYEKL. The CDR3 is 17 amino acids. J gave up 4 bases and V 0 bases, and 3 bases lay outside the gene matches. The CDR3 is CASSQETSGGAADTQYF. CDR3 coding DNA: TGCGCCAGCAGCCAAGAGACTAGCGGGGGGGCCGCAGATACGCAGTATTTT.

The V and J genes are TRBV7-9 and TRBJ2-2, with a possible D match to TRBD2 (6 bases). Trimming took 4 bases from V and 6 from J, leaving 15 bases between them. The CDR3 loop spans 15 amino acids. Germline values: CDR1 SEHNR, CDR2 FQNEAQ (reference sequence). As DNA, the CDR3 is TGTGCCAGCAGCTCCCAAACTAGCCTCCCCGGGGAGCTGTTTTTT. It yields the protein CASSSQTSLPGELFF.

This chain uses TRBV7-9 with TRBJ1-2; D unclear. The V gene's germline CDR1 is SEHNR and CDR2 FQNEAQ (reference sequence). The length of the CDR3 is 15 residues. V lost 3 bases to trimming and J lost 0 bases, with 11 bases between them. The DNA of the CDR3 is TGTGCCAGCAGCTTTTCTGAGGGCTCTAACTATGGCTACACCTTC. Amino acid sequence: CASSFSEGSNYGYTF.

The CDR3 region has the DNA TGTGCCAGCACCATCATGGCCGAGACAGGGTCGTACGAGCAGTACTTC. Amino acids: CASTIMAETGSYEQYF. J is TRBJ2-7 and V is TRBV2; TRBD1 agrees at 7 bases. The CDR3 spans 16 residues. Germline CDR1 is SNHLY and CDR2 is FYNNEI. The ends lost 7 bases at V and 4 bases at J; junction bases unmatched: 16.

The chain is built from TRBV28 and TRBJ2-3; a possible D gene is TRBD2 (5 bases). This CDR3 has 14 residues. The germline V gene encodes CDR1 MDHEN and CDR2 SYDVKM. V was shortened by 2 bases and J by 5 bases, with 11 bases between the two germline ends. The chain's CDR3 is CASSLTSAGDTQYF. DNA for the CDR3: TGTGCCAGCAGTTTAACTAGTGCTGGAGATACGCAGTATTTT.

This chain joins TRBV6-5 and TRBJ1-3; TRBD1 matches at 10 bases. The ends lost 7 bases at V and 8 bases at J; junction bases unmatched: 5. This CDR3 has 13 residues. CDR1 and CDR2 from the germline V gene are MNHEY and SVGAGI. The CDR3 DNA sequence: TGTGCCAGCACGGACAGGGGGATGTACACCATATATTTT. It yields the protein CASTDRGMYTIYF.